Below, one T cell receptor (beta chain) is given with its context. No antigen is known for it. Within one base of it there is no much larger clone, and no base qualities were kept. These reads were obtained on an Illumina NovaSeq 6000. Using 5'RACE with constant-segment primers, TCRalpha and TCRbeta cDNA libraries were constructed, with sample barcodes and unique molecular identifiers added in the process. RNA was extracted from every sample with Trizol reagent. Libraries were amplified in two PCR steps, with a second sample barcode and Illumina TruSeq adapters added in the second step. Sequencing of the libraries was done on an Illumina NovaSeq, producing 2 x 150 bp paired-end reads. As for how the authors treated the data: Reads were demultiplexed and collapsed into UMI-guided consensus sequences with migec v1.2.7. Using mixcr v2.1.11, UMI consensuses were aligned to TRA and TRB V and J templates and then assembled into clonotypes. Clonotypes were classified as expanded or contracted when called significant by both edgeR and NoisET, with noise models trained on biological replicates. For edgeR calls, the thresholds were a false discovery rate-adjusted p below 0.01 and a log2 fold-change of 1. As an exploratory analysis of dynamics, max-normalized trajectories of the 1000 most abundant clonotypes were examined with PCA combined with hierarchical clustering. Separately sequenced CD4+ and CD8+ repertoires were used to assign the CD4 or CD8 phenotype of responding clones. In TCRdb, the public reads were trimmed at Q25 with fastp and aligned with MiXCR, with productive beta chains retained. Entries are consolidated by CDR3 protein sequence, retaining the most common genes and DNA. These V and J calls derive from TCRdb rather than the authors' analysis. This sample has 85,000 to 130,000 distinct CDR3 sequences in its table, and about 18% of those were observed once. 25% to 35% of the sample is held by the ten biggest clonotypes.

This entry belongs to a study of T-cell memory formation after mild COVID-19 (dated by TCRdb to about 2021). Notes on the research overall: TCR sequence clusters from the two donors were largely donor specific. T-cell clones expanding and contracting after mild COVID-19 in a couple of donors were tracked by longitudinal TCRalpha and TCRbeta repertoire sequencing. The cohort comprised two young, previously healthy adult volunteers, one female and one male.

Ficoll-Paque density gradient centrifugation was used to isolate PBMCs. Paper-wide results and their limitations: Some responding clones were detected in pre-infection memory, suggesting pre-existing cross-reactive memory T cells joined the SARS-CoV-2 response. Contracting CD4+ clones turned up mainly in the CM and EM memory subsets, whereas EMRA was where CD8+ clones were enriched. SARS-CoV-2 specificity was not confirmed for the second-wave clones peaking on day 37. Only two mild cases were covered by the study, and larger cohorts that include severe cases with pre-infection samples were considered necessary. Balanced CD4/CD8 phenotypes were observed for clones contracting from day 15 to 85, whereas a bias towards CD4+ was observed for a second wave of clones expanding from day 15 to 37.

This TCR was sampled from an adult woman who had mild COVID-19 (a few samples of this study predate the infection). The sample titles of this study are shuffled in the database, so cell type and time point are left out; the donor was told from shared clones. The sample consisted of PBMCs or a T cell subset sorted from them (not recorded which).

The CDR3 protein sequence reads: CASSLVGGTPGGQETQYF. In nucleotides, the sequence is TGCGCCAGCAGCTTGGTGGGGGGGACTCCGGGAGGCCAAGAGACCCAGTACTTC. The rearranged segments are TRBV5-1 and TRBJ2-5; 7 junctional bases match TRBD2. The CDR3 numbers 18 residues from cysteine through phenylalanine. Kept here is only the CDR3 DNA, which spans 54 bases and is read in frame from base 1. The germline V gene specifies SGHRS as CDR1 and YFSETQ as CDR2. The V end gives up 0 bases and the J end 1 base, leaving 12 bases in the junction not matched to a gene.